These T cell receptor beta chains were read from a single sample in a study of blood T cells in healthy people across ages. TCRdb passed the 5' RACE reads through MiXCR, listing each CDR3 protein once. The repertoire holds about 780,000 distinct CDR3 sequences, with about 46% as singletons. The specimen sequenced was blood. The receptors here all came from an elderly man in good health. Each CDR3 is given with its conserved first and last residue.

j_call	v_call	cdr3_aa
TRBJ2-7	TRBV30	CAWSVHEYEQYF
TRBJ2-5	TRBV29-1	CSVGNRGLETQYF
TRBJ2-3	TRBV12-3/TRBV12-4	CASSASPQTSGNPDTQYF
TRBJ1-2	TRBV20-1	CSAIGQFNYGYTF
TRBJ2-7	TRBV20-1	CSAGTGDWEQYF
TRBJ2-7	TRBV7-9	CASSLGWYEQYF
TRBJ2-1	TRBV28	CASNLRVNEQFF
TRBJ2-3	TRBV12-3/TRBV12-4	CASSSSRRLSTDTQYF
TRBJ1-2	TRBV6-2/TRBV6-3	CASSPEGQGYGYTF
TRBJ2-2	TRBV7-2	CASSLEGTSGTGELFF
TRBJ2-5	TRBV29-1	CSVESFLGTETQYF
TRBJ2-1	TRBV7-2	CASSPRTSGTNEQFF
TRBJ2-7	TRBV7-2	CASSLRGSTSGNSYEQYF
TRBJ2-1	TRBV25-1	CASTLAGVEDEQFF
TRBJ1-4	TRBV5-1	CASSLGPAGTVNEKLFF
TRBJ2-7	TRBV29-1	CSASGGEAYEQYF
TRBJ2-3	TRBV7-2	CASSIRGGNADTQYF
TRBJ1-2	TRBV29-1	CSVTGTGSYGYTF
TRBJ1-6	TRBV7-2	CASRFRSSYNSPLHF
TRBJ2-1	TRBV24-1	CATGGAAGGPSSYNEQFF
TRBJ2-3	TRBV4-2	CASSQTFRGLAGGTDTQYF
TRBJ2-3	TRBV9	CASSVRPTDTQYF
TRBJ2-3	TRBV7-3	CASSPRAGVVADTQYF
TRBJ1-2	TRBV27	CASSPAQGYGGYTF
TRBJ2-7	TRBV20-1	CSARPSGTTYEQYF
TRBJ2-3	TRBV19	CASNQQGDTQYF
TRBJ2-5	TRBV18	CASSPLDRGPETQYF
TRBJ2-1	TRBV6-6	CASSYGLGRGGHNEQFF
TRBJ2-3	TRBV20-1	CSATVTSGIGDTQYF
TRBJ2-1	TRBV6-2/TRBV6-3	CASSYFGPPGGNEQFF
TRBJ2-3	TRBV29-1	CSVERGREVGTQYF
TRBJ2-5	TRBV19	CASSFGPGYLETQYF
TRBJ2-3	TRBV9	CASSVDDSSRDTQYF
TRBJ2-1	TRBV29-1	CSLHRGYNEQFF
TRBJ1-4	TRBV20-1	CSARGYEKLFF
TRBJ1-2	TRBV10-3	CAISESRGPGPYGYTF
TRBJ2-3	TRBV7-2	CASSFSTAGGTADTQYF
TRBJ2-1	TRBV29-1	CSAGAPNNEQFF
TRBJ2-7	TRBV5-1	CASSLNPALATYEQYF
TRBJ2-1	TRBV20-1	CSARDLVFYNEQFF
NA	TRBV11-3	CASSSRIYEQYF